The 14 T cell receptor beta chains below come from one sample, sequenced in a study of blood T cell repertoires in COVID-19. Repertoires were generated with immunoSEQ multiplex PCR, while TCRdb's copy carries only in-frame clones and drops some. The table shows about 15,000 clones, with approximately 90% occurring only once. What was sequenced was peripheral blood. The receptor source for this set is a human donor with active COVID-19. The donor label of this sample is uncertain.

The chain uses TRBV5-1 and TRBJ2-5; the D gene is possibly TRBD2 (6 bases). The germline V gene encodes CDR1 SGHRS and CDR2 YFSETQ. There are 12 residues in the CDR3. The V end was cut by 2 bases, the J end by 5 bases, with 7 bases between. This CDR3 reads CASSFGGETQYF. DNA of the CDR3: TGCGCCAGCAGCTTCGGGGGTGAGACCCAGTACTTC.

The CDR3 nucleotides read TGTGCCTCTACACAGACAGGGTCGCTTAACTATGGCTACACCTTC. Its protein product is CASTQTGSLNYGYTF. The chain has TRBV6-5 and TRBJ1-2; TRBD1 aligns across 7 bases. The CDR3 consists of 15 residues. The germline V gene has CDR1 MNHEY and CDR2 SVGAGI. V lost 11 bases and J lost 1; bases outside the gene matches: 13.

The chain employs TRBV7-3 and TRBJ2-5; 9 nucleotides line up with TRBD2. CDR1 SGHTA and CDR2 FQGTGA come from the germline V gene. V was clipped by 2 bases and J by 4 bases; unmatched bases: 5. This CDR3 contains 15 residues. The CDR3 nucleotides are TGTGCCAGCAGCTTAGCGGGAGGGCCCATAGAGACCCAGTACTTC. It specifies CASSLAGGPIETQYF.

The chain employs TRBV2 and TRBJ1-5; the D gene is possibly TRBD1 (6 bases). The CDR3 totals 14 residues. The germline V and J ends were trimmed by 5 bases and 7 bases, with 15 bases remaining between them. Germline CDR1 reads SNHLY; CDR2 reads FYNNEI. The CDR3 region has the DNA TGTGCCAGCAGTCTTGGGGGGGGCTACCAGCCCCAGCATTTT. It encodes CASSLGGGYQPQHF.

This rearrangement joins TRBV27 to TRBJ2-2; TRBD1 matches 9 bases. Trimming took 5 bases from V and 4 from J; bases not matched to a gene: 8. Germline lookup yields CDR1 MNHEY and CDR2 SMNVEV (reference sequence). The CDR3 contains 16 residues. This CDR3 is CASSPWGTGFTGELFF. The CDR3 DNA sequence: TGTGCCAGCAGTCCATGGGGGACAGGGTTCACCGGGGAGCTGTTTTTT.

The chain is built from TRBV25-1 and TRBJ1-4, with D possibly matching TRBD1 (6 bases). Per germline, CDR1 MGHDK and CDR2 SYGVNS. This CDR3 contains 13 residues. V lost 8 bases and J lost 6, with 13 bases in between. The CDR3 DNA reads TGTGCCAGCCGGGACATCCTGGATGAAAAACTGTTTTTT. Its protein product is CASRDILDEKLFF.

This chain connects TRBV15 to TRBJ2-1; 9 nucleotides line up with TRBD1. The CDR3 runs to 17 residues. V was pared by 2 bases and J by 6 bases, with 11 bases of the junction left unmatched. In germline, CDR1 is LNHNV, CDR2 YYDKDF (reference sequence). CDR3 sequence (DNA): TGTGCCACCAGCAGACGGAGTTCCGGGACAGGGTCCAATGAGCAGTTCTTC. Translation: CATSRRSSGTGSNEQFF.

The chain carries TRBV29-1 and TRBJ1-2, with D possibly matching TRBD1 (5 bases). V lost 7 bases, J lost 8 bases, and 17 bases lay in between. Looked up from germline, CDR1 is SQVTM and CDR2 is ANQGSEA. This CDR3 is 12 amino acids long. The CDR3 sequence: CSAGSDGGGYTF. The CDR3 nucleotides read TGCAGCGCCGGGTCGGATGGGGGGGGCTACACCTTC.

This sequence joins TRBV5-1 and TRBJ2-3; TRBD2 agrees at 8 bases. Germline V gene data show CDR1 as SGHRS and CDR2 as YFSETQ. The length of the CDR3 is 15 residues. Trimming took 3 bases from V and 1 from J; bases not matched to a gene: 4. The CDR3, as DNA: TGCGCCAGCAGCTGGGGACTAGTAGGCACAGATACGCAGTATTTT. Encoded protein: CASSWGLVGTDTQYF.

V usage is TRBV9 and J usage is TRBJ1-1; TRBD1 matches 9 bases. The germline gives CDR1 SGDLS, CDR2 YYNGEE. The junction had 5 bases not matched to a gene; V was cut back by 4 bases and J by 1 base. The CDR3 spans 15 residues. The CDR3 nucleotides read TGTGCCAGCAGCCGCCAGGACAGGGGGAACACTGAAGCTTTCTTT. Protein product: CASSRQDRGNTEAFF.

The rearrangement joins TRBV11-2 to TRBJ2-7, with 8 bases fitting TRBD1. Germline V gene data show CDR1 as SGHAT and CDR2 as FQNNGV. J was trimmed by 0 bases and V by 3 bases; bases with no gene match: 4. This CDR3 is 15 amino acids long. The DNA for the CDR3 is TGTGCCAGCAGCTTCCCACAGGGGGGCTCCTACGAGCAGTACTTC. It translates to CASSFPQGGSYEQYF.

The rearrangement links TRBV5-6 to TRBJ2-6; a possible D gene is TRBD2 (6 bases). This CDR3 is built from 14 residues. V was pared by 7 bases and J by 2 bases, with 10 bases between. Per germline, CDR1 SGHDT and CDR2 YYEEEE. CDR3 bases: TGTGCCAGCGTCCGGGAGCCTGGGGCCAACGTCCTGACTTTC. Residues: CASVREPGANVLTF. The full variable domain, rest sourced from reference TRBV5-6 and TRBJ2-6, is DAGVTQSPTHLIKTRGQQVTLRCSPKSGHDTVSWYQQALGQGPQFIFQYYEEEERQRGNFPDRFSGHQFPNYSSELNVNALLLGDSALYLCASVREPGANVLTFGAGSRLTVL.

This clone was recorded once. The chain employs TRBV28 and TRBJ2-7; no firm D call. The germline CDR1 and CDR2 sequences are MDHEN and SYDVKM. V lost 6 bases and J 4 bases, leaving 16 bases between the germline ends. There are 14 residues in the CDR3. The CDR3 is CASRYQRRNYEQYF. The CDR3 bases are TGTGCCAGCAGATACCAGCGTCGAAATTACGAGCAGTACTTC.

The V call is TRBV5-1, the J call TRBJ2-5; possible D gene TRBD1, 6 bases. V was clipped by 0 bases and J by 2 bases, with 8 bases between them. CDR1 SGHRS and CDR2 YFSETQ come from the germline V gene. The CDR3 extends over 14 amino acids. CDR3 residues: CASSLAGTQETQYF. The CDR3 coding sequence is TGCGCCAGCAGCTTGGCCGGGACACAAGAGACCCAGTACTTC.